The T cell receptor (beta chain) described here comes from a study of blood T cell repertoires in COVID-19. Study in general: PBMCs, B-cell-depleted T cells, or T cells provided the cDNA or gDNA that made up the material.

The germline V gene encodes CDR1 LNHDA and CDR2 SQIVND (reference sequence). Trimming removed 0 bases from V and 7 bases from J; junction bases left unmatched: 1. The CDR3 is made up of 15 amino acids. Original data processing: Amplifying reference gene primers gave estimates of nucleated cell counts. The repertoire was sequenced with immunoSEQ multiplex PCR; TCRdb's copy has only in-frame clones and lacks some. The V and J calls and clone size come from that table; D and trimming were worked out from the DNA. The sample lists over 250,000 clones; 88% were seen once. Donors of Cohort 3 who recovered were those that had two negative PCRs, clearance, or symptom resolution. This clone appeared a single time.

The chain combines TRBV19 with TRBJ2-2; 11 bases line up with TRBD2. Sample: PBMCs or T cells enriched from blood (not recorded which). The sequence derives from a woman aged 45 to 65 who had recovered from COVID-19. The CDR3 sequence is CASSIELAGVGELFF. DNA for the CDR3: TGTGCCAGTAGTATAGAACTAGCGGGAGTCGGGGAGCTGTTTTTT.